These T cell receptor beta chains were read from a single sample in a study of T cell responses to AZD1222 COVID-19 vaccine. Repertoires were generated with immunoSEQ multiplex PCR, while TCRdb's copy carries only in-frame clones and drops some. The sample consists of about 130,000 clones, around 90% of them appearing once. Here the sequenced sample was peripheral blood, taken on day 0 of AZD1222 vaccination. All receptors derive from an adult in good health. Each CDR3 is given with its conserved first and last residue. Fields, in order: J gene, V gene, D gene, clone size, CDR3 protein, CDR3 DNA. The D gene is left open where the match is weak. Clone sizes are given selectively: once, few, many, or a class where the clone is expanded.

j_call: TRBJ2-2; v_call: TRBV29-1; d_call: TRBD1; clone_size: -; cdr3_aa: CSVRDRATTGELFF; cdr3_nt: TGCAGCGTTCGGGACAGGGCGACCACCGGGGAGCTGTTTTTT
j_call: TRBJ2-1; v_call: TRBV15; d_call: -; clone_size: -; cdr3_aa: CATSRVREQFF; cdr3_nt: TGTGCCACCAGCAGAGTTAGAGAGCAGTTCTTC
j_call: TRBJ1-1; v_call: TRBV25-1; d_call: -; clone_size: few; cdr3_aa: CASRTPGLTEAFF; cdr3_nt: TGTGCCAGCAGGACCCCGGGACTAACTGAAGCTTTCTTT
j_call: TRBJ1-1; v_call: TRBV28; d_call: -; clone_size: -; cdr3_aa: CASSLWAGRNTEAFF; cdr3_nt: TGTGCCAGCAGTTTATGGGCAGGTCGCAACACTGAAGCTTTCTTT
j_call: TRBJ2-2; v_call: TRBV5-6; d_call: TRBD1; clone_size: -; cdr3_aa: CASSLIAGGDPYGELFF; cdr3_nt: TGTGCCAGCAGCTTGATCGCAGGGGGCGACCCCTACGGGGAGCTGTTTTTT
j_call: TRBJ2-7; v_call: TRBV27; d_call: -; clone_size: -; cdr3_aa: CASSKQGVGSYEQYF; cdr3_nt: TGTGCCAGCAGTAAACAGGGAGTGGGGTCCTACGAGCAGTACTTC
j_call: TRBJ1-5; v_call: TRBV5-6; d_call: -; clone_size: -; cdr3_aa: CASSLEQRQPQHF; cdr3_nt: TGTGCCAGCAGCTTGGAGCAGAGACAGCCCCAGCATTTT
j_call: TRBJ2-5; v_call: TRBV29-1; d_call: -; clone_size: -; cdr3_aa: CSVATGQETQYF; cdr3_nt: TGCAGCGTTGCAACAGGCCAAGAGACCCAGTACTTC
j_call: TRBJ1-2; v_call: TRBV12-3/TRBV12-4; d_call: -; clone_size: -; cdr3_aa: CASSLPGYGGYTF; cdr3_nt: TGTGCCAGCAGTTTACCAGGGTACGGTGGCTACACCTTC
j_call: TRBJ2-1; v_call: TRBV5-6; d_call: -; clone_size: -; cdr3_aa: CASSFSGSSYNEQFF; cdr3_nt: TGTGCCAGCAGCTTTAGCGGAAGCTCCTACAATGAGCAGTTCTTC
j_call: TRBJ1-5; v_call: TRBV28; d_call: TRBD1; clone_size: once; cdr3_aa: CASTTPGQSQPQHF; cdr3_nt: TGTGCCAGCACTACCCCGGGACAGTCCCAGCCCCAGCATTTT
j_call: TRBJ2-5; v_call: TRBV5-1; d_call: TRBD2; clone_size: once; cdr3_aa: CASSSREGETQYF; cdr3_nt: TGCGCCAGCAGCAGCAGGGAGGGAGAGACCCAGTACTTC
j_call: TRBJ1-5; v_call: TRBV5-1; d_call: -; clone_size: -; cdr3_aa: CASSLFPTTDQPQHF; cdr3_nt: TGCGCCAGCAGCTTGTTCCCTACGACGGATCAGCCCCAGCATTTT
j_call: TRBJ2-7; v_call: TRBV19; d_call: -; clone_size: -; cdr3_aa: CASSLQSSHEQYF; cdr3_nt: TGTGCCAGTAGTCTGCAGAGCAGCCACGAGCAGTACTTC
j_call: TRBJ1-5; v_call: TRBV7-8; d_call: TRBD1; clone_size: -; cdr3_aa: CASSPNRGQPQHF; cdr3_nt: TGTGCCAGCAGCCCAAACAGGGGACAGCCCCAGCATTTT
j_call: TRBJ2-7; v_call: TRBV5-4; d_call: -; clone_size: -; cdr3_aa: CASSLGQKDEQYF; cdr3_nt: TGTGCCAGCAGCTTAGGCCAGAAGGACGAGCAGTACTTC
j_call: TRBJ1-5; v_call: TRBV19; d_call: TRBD1; clone_size: few; cdr3_aa: CASSMGDRGRGNQPQHF; cdr3_nt: TGTGCCAGTAGTATGGGCGACAGGGGGAGAGGTAATCAGCCCCAGCATTTT
j_call: TRBJ2-7; v_call: TRBV7-8; d_call: -; clone_size: -; cdr3_aa: CASSFSTGVTEQYF; cdr3_nt: TGTGCCAGCAGCTTTTCGACGGGGGTGACCGAGCAGTACTTC
j_call: TRBJ2-3; v_call: TRBV10-3; d_call: -; clone_size: -; cdr3_aa: CAISSSGSTDTQYF; cdr3_nt: TGTGCCATCAGCTCAAGCGGAAGCACAGATACGCAGTATTTT
j_call: TRBJ1-4; v_call: TRBV5-7; d_call: -; clone_size: -; cdr3_aa: CASSPRAGLDEKLFF; cdr3_nt: TGTGCCAGCAGCCCGAGAGCGGGCCTTGATGAAAAACTGTTTTTT
j_call: TRBJ1-5; v_call: TRBV30; d_call: -; clone_size: -; cdr3_aa: CAWSPTVRQPQHF; cdr3_nt: TGTGCCTGGAGCCCTACCGTCAGGCAGCCCCAGCATTTT
j_call: TRBJ2-5; v_call: TRBV6-6; d_call: -; clone_size: -; cdr3_aa: CASSYTGAGWETQYF; cdr3_nt: TGTGCCAGCAGTTACACCGGGGCCGGATGGGAGACCCAGTACTTC